This T cell receptor beta chain was documented in a study of blood T cells in healthy people across ages. Background on the study: In model experiments, template switching was able to capture about one barcoded beta molecule for every two T cells that were present. Study-wide results and caveats: Researchers said unsorted PBMCs prevented a conclusive naive versus antigen-experienced comparison.

CDR1 and CDR2 from the germline V gene are SGHNT and YENEEA. The CDR3 is 15 amino acids. Trimming took 2 bases from V and 4 from J; bases not matched to a gene: 6. About this clonotype itself: The antigen remains undetermined.

Staff drew about 10 milliliters of peripheral blood from each donor. Together with a sample-barcoded 5' primer, a J-beta primer mix was included in a second PCR lasting roughly 7 to 11 cycles. Every sample gave at least 2.5 million paired-end reads containing CDR3. TCRdb redid the calling of the 5' RACE reads with MiXCR, one entry per CDR3 protein. Of about a million distinct CDR3 sequences listed, approximately 49% were seen once; the top ten hold about an eighth. This TCR was recovered from a man younger than 40 in good health. Input material: blood. V is TRBV11-3 and J is TRBJ2-5; TRBD1 matches at 8 bases. CDR3 amino acids: CASSLYETGGETQYF. CDR3 nucleotides: TGTGCCAGCAGCTTATACGAAACAGGGGGAGAGACCCAGTACTTC.